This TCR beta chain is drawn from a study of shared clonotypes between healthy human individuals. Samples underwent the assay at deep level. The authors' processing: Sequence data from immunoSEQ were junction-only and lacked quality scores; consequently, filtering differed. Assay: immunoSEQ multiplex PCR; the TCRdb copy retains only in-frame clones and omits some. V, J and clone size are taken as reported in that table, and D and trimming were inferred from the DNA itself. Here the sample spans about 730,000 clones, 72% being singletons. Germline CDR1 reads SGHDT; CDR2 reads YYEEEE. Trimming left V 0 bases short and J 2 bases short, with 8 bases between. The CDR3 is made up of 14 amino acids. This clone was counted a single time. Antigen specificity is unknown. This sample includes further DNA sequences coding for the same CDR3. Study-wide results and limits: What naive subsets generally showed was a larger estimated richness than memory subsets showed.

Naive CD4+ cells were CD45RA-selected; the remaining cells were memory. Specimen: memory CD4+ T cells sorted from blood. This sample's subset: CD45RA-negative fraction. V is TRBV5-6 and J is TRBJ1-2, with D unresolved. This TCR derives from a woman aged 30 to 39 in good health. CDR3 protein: CASSLVAANYGYTF. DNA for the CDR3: TGTGCCAGCAGCTTGGTAGCCGCAAACTATGGCTACACCTTC.